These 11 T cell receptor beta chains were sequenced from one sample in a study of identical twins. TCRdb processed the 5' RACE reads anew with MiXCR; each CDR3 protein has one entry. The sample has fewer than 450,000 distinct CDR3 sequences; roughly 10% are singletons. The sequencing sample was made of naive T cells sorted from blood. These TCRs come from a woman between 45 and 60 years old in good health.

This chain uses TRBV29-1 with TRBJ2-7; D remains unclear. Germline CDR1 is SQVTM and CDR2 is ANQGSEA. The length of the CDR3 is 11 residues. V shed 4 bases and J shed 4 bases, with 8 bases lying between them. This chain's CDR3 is CSVGYGYEQYF. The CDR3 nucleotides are TGCAGCGTTGGATATGGGTACGAGCAGTACTTC.

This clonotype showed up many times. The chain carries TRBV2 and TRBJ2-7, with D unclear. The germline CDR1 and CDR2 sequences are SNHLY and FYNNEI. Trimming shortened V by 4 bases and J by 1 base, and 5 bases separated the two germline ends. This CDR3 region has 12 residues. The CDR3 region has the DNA TGTGCCAGCAGTGCCTCTTCCTACGAGCAGTACTTC. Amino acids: CASSASSYEQYF.

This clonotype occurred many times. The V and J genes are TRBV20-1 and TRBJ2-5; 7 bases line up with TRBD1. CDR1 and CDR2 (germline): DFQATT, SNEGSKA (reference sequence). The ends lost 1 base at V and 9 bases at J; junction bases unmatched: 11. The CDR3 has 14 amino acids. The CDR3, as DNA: TGCAGTGCTAGAGCGCCCGGGACAGAAGTTTCCCAGTACTTC. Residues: CSARAPGTEVSQYF.

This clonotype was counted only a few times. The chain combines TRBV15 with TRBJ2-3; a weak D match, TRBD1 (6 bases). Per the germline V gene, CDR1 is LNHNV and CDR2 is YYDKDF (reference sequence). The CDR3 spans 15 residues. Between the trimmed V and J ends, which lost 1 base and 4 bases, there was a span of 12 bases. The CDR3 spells CATSRVRGLPDTQYF. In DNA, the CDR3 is TGTGCCACCAGCAGAGTCAGGGGATTACCAGATACGCAGTATTTT.

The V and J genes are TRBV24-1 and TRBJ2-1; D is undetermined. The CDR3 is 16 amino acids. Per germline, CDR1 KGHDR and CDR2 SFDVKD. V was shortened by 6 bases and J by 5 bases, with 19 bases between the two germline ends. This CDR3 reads CATSLGGVGLNNEQFF. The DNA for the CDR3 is TGTGCCACCAGTCTTGGTGGGGTCGGGCTGAACAATGAGCAGTTCTTC.

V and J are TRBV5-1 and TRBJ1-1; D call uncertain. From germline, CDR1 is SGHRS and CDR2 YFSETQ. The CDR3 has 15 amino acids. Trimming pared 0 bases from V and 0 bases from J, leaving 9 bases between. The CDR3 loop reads CASSLEPGLNTEAFF. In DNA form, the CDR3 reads TGCGCCAGCAGCTTGGAGCCGGGTTTGAACACTGAAGCTTTCTTT.

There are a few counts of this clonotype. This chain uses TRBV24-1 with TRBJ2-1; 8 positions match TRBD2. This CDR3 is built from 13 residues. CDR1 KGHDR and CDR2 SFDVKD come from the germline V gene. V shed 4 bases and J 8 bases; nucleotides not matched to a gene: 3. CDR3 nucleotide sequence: TGTGCCACCAGTGAAGCGGGAGTAGATGAGCAGTTCTTC. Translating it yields CATSEAGVDEQFF.

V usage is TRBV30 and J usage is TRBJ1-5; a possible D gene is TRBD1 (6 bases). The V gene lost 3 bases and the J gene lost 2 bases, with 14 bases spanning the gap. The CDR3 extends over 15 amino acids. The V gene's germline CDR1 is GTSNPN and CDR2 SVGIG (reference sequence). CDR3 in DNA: TGTGCCTGGAGCCTAGGGGGGGCTGGCAATCAGCCCCAGCATTTT. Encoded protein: CAWSLGGAGNQPQHF.

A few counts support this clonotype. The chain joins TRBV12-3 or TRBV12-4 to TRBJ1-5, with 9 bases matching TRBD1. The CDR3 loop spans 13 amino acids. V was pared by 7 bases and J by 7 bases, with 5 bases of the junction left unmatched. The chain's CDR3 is CASNDRGGQPQHF. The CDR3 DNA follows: TGTGCCAGCAACGACAGGGGGGGACAGCCCCAGCATTTT.

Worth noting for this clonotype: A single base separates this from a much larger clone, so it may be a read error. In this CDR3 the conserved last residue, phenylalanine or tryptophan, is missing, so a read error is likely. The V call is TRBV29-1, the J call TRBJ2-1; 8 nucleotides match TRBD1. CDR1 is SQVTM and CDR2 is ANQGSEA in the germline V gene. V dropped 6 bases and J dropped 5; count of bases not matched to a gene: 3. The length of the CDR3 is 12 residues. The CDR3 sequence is CSVRTGNNEQFL. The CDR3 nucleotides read TGCAGCGTCAGGACAGGGAACAATGAGCAGTTCCTC.

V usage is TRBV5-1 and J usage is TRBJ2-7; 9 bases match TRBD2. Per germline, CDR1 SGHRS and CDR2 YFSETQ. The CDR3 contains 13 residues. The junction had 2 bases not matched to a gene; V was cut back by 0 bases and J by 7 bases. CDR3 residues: CASSLAAGGEQYV. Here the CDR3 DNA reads TGCGCCAGCAGCTTGGCCGCGGGAGGGGAGCAGTACGTC.